This T cell receptor delta chain is from a study of gamma-delta T cells after stem cell transplantation. This CDR3 has 17 residues. Germline V CDR1 and CDR2: GEAIGNYY, EKD. Germline trimming cut 2 bases from V and 3 bases from J; bases unmatched to any gene: 9. TCRdb re-called the RT-PCR reads using CATT. The sample contains fewer than 2,000 delta-chain clones, 22% of which appear only once. The chain combines TRDV2 with TRDJ1; 12 bases match TRDD3. This clonotype was obtained from a human donor. It is not recorded whose cells these are; they may come from a transplant donor. Sequenced material: gamma-delta T cells. CDR3: CACDKLGDTDTADKLIF. CDR3 nucleotide sequence: TGTGCCTGTGACAAACTGGGGGATACAGATACGGCCGATAAACTCATCTTT.